This T cell receptor beta chain was captured in a study of vaccination and CD4 T cells after COVID-19. Sequencing of cultured CD4+ T cell DNA used the Oncomine TCR Beta short-read assay. Using its own MiXCR run on the PCR reads, TCRdb lists one record per CDR3 protein. Among almost 20,000 distinct CDR3 sequences listed, 35% to 55% were seen once. The CDR3 is 15 amino acids. V lost 0 bases and J 4 bases, leaving 10 bases between the germline ends. Per germline, CDR1 KGHSH and CDR2 LQKENI. The treatment was: approximately nine-day PBMC culture with coronavirus spike peptide pools or control peptides (ViraFEST assay). With peptide pools, ViraFEST first expanded antigen-specific T cells and afterwards sequenced their TCRs. Concerning this clonotype: Its antigen remains unidentified.

The source is a human donor who had recovered from COVID-19. The rearrangement joins TRBV18 to TRBJ1-5, with D perhaps TRBD1 (5 bases). The source material was CD4+ T cells from blood, cultured in vitro, sampled after SARS-CoV-2 vaccination. CDR3 nucleotide sequence: TGTGCCAGCTCACCACCAGGGGATGGGAATCAGCCCCAGCATTTT. Protein: CASSPPGDGNQPQHF.